What follows is one T cell receptor beta chain and its context. Its antigen is currently unknown. The data were obtained in a study of cytomegalovirus exposure and HLA in healthy donors. Study conclusions and caveats: A later analysis showed TCR association rates differing by HLA locus, peaking at DRB1 and lowest at HLA-C. Previously analyzed data showed that most TCR beta V segments were productive at a frequency of about 87% or about 30%. Information on immune exposure was restricted to one variable (CMV serostatus).

The V and J ends lost 6 bases and 6 bases, in that order; junction bases with no gene match: 13. The CDR3 covers 16 residues. Germline-derived CDR1 and CDR2 are MDHEN and SYDVKM. Primers for the PCR totalled 60 Vbeta and 13 Jbeta. TCRdb's table, derived via immunoSEQ multiplex PCR, lists solely in-frame clones and lacks some. The table shows about 210,000 clones, with 86% occurring only once. The TCR originated in a woman younger than 45 in good health and CMV-seronegative. This chain joins TRBV28 and TRBJ2-2, with 7 bases that match TRBD2. Specimen: PBMCs. Here the CDR3 DNA reads TGTGCCAGCAGGTATAAAGCGGGACTACAATCCGGGGAGCTGTTTTTT. It yields the protein CASRYKAGLQSGELFF. The complete variable domain, with remaining parts taken from reference TRBV28 and TRBJ2-2, reads DVKVTQSSRYLVKRTGEKVFLECVQDMDHENMFWYRQDPGLGLRLIYFSYDVKMKEKGDIPEGYSVSREKKERFSLILESASTNQTSMYLCASRYKAGLQSGELFFGEGSRLTVL.